The TCR beta chain under discussion was sequenced for a study of T cells in tuberculosis. Study background: The T cells targeted glucose monomycolate, a mycobacterial lipid, via CD1B.

Only in-frame clones appear in the TCRdb table, and some are missing; sequencing was by immunoSEQ multiplex PCR. Here the sample spans approximately 88,000 clones, approximately 91% being singletons. Cells were sorted from thawed PBMC rested overnight and stained with GMM-loaded CD1B tetramer, viability dye and anti-CD3. The lipid loaded on the CD1B tetramers was C32 glucose monomycolate from Rhodococcus equi. Each donor contributed roughly 100,000 sorted tetramer-negative cells. The germline V gene has CDR1 LNHDA and CDR2 SQIVND (reference sequence). Trimming removed 1 base from V and 4 bases from J, with 9 bases in between. The CDR3 runs to 14 residues.

Sequencing was done on a sample of CD1b-GMM tetramer-negative cells sorted from PBMCs. This chain joins TRBV19 and TRBJ2-3; D might be TRBD2 (6 bases). This TCR derives from an adult woman with latent tuberculosis. CDR3 residues: CASSIGPGADTQYF. The CDR3 DNA is TGTGCCAGTAGTATAGGTCCGGGGGCAGATACGCAGTATTTT.